This T cell receptor beta chain emerged from a study of blood T cells in healthy people across ages. Whole-study results and caveats: Estimates of total diversity, which came from one million sequenced T cells, were considered to be underestimates. Across the age range, TCR beta diversity per million T cells fell in a roughly linear way. A strong correlation was seen between TCR beta diversity and naive T cell percentage.

As regards this clonotype: What it recognizes is unknown.

It was with a sample-barcoded 5' primer and a J-beta primer mix that a second PCR of about 6 to 12 cycles was run. TCRdb re-derived calls from the 5' RACE reads in MiXCR, one entry per CDR3 protein. This sample carries under 2,000,000 distinct CDR3 sequences, 49% of them seen once, and the ten largest clones take approximately 2.1%. This receptor was identified in a middle-aged woman in good health. Sequenced sample: blood.

The CDR3 reads CASSYPATSTYNEQFF. CDR3 nucleotides: TGTGCCAGCAGTTACCCGGCGACTAGTACCTACAATGAGCAGTTCTTC. The chain employs TRBV6-2 or TRBV6-3 and TRBJ2-1; tentative D call: TRBD2 (6 bases). V lost 2 bases and J lost 2, with 13 bases in between. CDR1 and CDR2 (germline): MNHEY, SVGEGT. CDR3 length: 16 amino acids.